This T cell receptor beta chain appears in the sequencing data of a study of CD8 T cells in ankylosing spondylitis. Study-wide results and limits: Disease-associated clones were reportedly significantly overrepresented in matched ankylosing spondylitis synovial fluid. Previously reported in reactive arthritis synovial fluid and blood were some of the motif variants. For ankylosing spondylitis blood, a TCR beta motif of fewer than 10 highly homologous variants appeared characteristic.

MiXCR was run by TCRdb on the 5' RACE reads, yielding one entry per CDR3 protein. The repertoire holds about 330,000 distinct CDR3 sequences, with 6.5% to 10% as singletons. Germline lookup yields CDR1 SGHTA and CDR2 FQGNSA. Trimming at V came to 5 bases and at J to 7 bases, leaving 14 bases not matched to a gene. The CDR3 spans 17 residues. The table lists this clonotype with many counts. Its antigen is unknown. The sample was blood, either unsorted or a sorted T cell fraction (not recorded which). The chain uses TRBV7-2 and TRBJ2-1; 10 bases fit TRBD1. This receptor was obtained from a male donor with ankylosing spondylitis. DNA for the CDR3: TGTGCCAGCAGCGAAACCCGGGACAGGGGCTTTGTAAATGAGCAGTTCTTC. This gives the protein CASSETRDRGFVNEQFF.